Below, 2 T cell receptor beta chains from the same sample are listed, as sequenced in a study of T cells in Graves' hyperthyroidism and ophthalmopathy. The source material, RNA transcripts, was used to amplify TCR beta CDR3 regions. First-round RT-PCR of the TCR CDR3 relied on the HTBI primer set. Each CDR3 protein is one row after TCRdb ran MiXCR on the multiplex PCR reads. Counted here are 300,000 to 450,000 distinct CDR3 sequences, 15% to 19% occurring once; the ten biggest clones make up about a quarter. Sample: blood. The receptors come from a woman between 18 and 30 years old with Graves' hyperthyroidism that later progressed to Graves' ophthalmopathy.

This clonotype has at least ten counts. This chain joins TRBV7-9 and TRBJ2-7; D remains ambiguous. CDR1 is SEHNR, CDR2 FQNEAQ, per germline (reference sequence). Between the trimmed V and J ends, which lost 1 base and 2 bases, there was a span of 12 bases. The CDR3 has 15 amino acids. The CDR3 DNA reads TGTGCCAGCAGCTTAGGCCCGGGCCTTGCCTACGAGCAGTACTTC. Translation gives CASSLGPGLAYEQYF.

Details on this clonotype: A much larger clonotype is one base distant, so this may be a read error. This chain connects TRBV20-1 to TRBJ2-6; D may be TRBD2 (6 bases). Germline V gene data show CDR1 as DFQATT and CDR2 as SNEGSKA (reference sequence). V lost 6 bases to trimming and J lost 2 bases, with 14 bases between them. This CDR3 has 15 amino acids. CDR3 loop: CSANGTGAGANVLTF. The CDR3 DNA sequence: TGCAGTGCGAACGGAACGGGGGCTGGGGCCAACGTCCTGACTTTC.